This T cell receptor (beta chain) derives from a study of cytomegalovirus exposure and HLA in healthy donors (dated by TCRdb to about 2017). About the study as a whole: An earlier analysis of several hundred of the donors reported roughly 300 Gb of sequence data and more than 90 million unique TCR beta sequences from about 200 million T cells. Roughly 320 gigabases of sequencing data and roughly 80 million unique TCR sequences made up an early release that covered several hundred HLA-typed donors. Of the roughly 400 genotyped donors, more than 75% were placed in the genetic ancestry cluster associated with self-reported Caucasian donors. The study was designed to test whether signatures of past pathogen exposure could be identified by cataloging public T cell receptors. Using immunosequencing, the study profiled T cell repertoires from 640 or so subjects and related those repertoires to cytomegalovirus serostatus. A separate validation cohort of more than 100 different subjects was used in addition to the approximately 610-subject first cohort. High-throughput TCR immunosequencing, statistical association of individual TCRs with disease status, and machine learning were combined to predict cytomegalovirus infection status. A later analysis re-examined previously published TCR beta repertoires from more than 550 donors and added high-resolution HLA genotyping to investigate patterns of TCR occurrence. In the later analysis, no new phenotypic data were used to find candidate immune exposures; instead, reliance was placed on TCR beta sequences and their occurrence across donors. An earlier analysis of roughly 600 of the donors used high-throughput TCR beta sequencing to judge whether each TCR beta V gene segment behaved as functional or pseudogenic. Alongside the repertoire data, information on donor age, sex, ethnicity and CMV serostatus was compiled. A later genetic analysis took genome-wide SNP genotypes for about three fifths of the roughly 700 donors and used that subset as a discovery cohort. Every discovery cohort repertoire had been produced on one sequencing platform. HLA typing covered class I and class II loci at four-digit resolution. The number of typed donors differed by locus: about 629-630 for A, B, C, DRB1 and DQB1; 500 to 550 for DQA1; about 600 for DPA1; and around 450 for DPB1. A handful of DR-DQ haplotypes were handled as single units for association and clustering because linkage in the cohort was strong. Among over 350 genotyped donors of the cohort, an average of approximately 230,000 unique TCR beta nucleotide sequences were sequenced per donor, around 20% of them non-productive.

Worth noting for this clone: The clone's antigen remains unknown. It has no much larger one-base neighbor in the sample; base qualities were not kept.

The library was made by the immunoSEQ multiplex PCR assay. For the multiplex PCR, a mixture combining 60 forward primers for TCR Vbeta segments and 13 reverse primers for TCR Jbeta segments was used. The CDR3 region of rearranged TCR beta genes was amplified from genomic DNA by a multiplex PCR assay. The Illumina HiSeq System was used to sequence the amplified TCR beta libraries as 87-base-pair reads. From the authors' description of their analysis: A later analysis counted tens of millions of unique TCR beta chains across the 600 to 850 repertoires, and some 11 million of these chains were shared by at least two donors. Raw reads were error-corrected and collapsed into unique sequences with a nearest-neighbor algorithm that merged closely related sequences to remove PCR and sequencing errors. To assign V, D and J gene segments, CDR3 sequences were aligned to IMGT reference sequences. For a sequence to be retained, a match of at least six nucleotides was required to both a V gene segment and a J gene segment. A rearrangement was called productive if the CDR3 had no stop codons and remained in frame with V and J, and every other rearrangement was called non-productive. Following IMGT convention, CDR3 was defined as the stretch from the second conserved V-encoded cysteine to the conserved J-encoded phenylalanine. Sequences without an unambiguous match to a single V gene segment were excluded from the earlier analysis of a few hundred of the donors. An earlier analysis of approximately 590 of the donors called V segments functional above 56.7% productive rearrangements and segregating when the between-donor standard deviation exceeded 5%. A statistical classification framework was built to diagnose cytomegalovirus status from the catalog of TCR beta chain sequences. A later analysis assigned V and J genes by comparing TCR nucleotide sequences with IMGT/GENE-DB human TR gene sequences. The TCRdist pipeline was used in a later analysis to assign CDR3 sequences and most-parsimonious VDJ recombination scenarios. A later analysis defined each TCR beta chain by its CDR3 amino acid sequence plus V-gene family, and excluded reads lacking a unique V-gene family. As a way to deal with suspected cross-contamination and a sequencing artifact, a later analysis dropped roughly 620 nucleotide sequences that were highly shared and had low generation probability. In a later analysis, a clonal expansion index was calculated for each public chain from normalized within-repertoire ranks of inferred template counts. In a later analysis, generation probabilities were computed using a VDJ recombination model fitted to out-of-frame rearrangements, and the results were checked against IGoR. A later analysis scored TCR-TCR, TCR-HLA and TCR-CMV co-occurrence with hypergeometric tests, applying a repertoire-size bias correction to TCR pairs. In a later analysis, false discovery rates were estimated by permuting HLA or CMV assignments 20 times. In a later analysis, co-occurring TCRs were grouped using DBSCAN, with TCRdist sequence similarity added in when clustering inside HLA-allele-positive subsets. Co-occurrence clustering excluded repertoires with fewer than 30,000 or more than 120,000 public chains, plus five with anomalous nucleotide sharing. In its TCRdb copy, this immuneACCESS table keeps in-frame sequences only and misses some clones. Where compared with another copy, unresolved V genes explain less than half of these, and the others have no known cause. The D gene and trimming were derived from the DNA, and the V and J assignments and clone size from that table. This sample comprises around 67,000 clones, around 78% of them detected only once. Together, the top ten hold about 8% of the sample.

The research as a whole found: The cohort was sequenced for TCR beta chains only, and without alpha or paired-chain data the features that could be detected were limited. Strong co-occurrence of HLA alleles, especially DR and DQ, made assigning TCR associations to individual alleles difficult. V-gene and J-gene trimming of TCR beta chains was associated with a missense DCLRE1C variant in a later genetic analysis, and the association was replicated in an independent cohort. In a later analysis, the rate of TCR association differed among HLA loci, with DRB1 alleles having the most associated TCRs and HLA-C alleles having the fewest. Most TCR sequences were seen in very few donors, while some public TCRs were found in many individuals. The authors suggested that the approach could potentially be generalized to other disease states and immunological phenotypes. Most CMV-associated TCR beta chains appeared to be HLA-restricted in a later analysis, and the HLA associations seemed to be driven largely by CMV exposure. In vitro tests confirmed that three of the cytomegalovirus-associated TCR beta chains recognize cytomegalovirus antigens. In a later analysis, several top co-occurrence clusters were reported to appear linked to parvovirus B19, influenza, CMV and Epstein-Barr virus. Presence/absence analyses assumed roughly uniform sequencing depth across donors, an assumption that may not hold. In the study, 150 to 200 TCR beta chains were listed as associated with cytomegalovirus. HLA typing was unavailable for some donors at each locus, so association tests used only the typed subset. Linkage disequilibrium might explain the correlated functional status among segregating V segments, but an unknown experimental factor could not be excluded. Specific HLA alleles were associated with over 15,000 TCR beta sequences at a false discovery rate of 0.05 in a later analysis. Compared with the approximately 600-donor mean, donors in an Asian-associated ancestry cluster had fewer N-insertions in productive TCRs, according to a later genetic analysis. A further reported finding was that TCR beta sequences accurately predicted the HLA-A and HLA-B alleles for most subjects in the first cohort. In a later analysis, HLA-associated TCR beta chains showed more clonal expansion and lower generation probabilities than non-associated chains that were equally common. Because the 87-base-pair reads could not distinguish some IMGT-functional V segments, including TRBV6-2 and TRBV6-3, those segments were excluded. Immune exposure information for the cohort was limited to CMV serostatus. Because counts were too low, fewer than 20 rarely observed V segments, including chromosome 9 orphons, were excluded from the earlier analysis of some 540 of the donors. The classifier was reported to diagnose cytomegalovirus status with high specificity and sensitivity in both the original and validation cohorts. In an earlier analysis of around 500 of the donors, most TCR beta V segments appeared in productive rearrangements about 90% or about 30% of the time, broadly matching IMGT annotations. The sequencing pipeline was judged likely to have produced a cluster of highly shared sequence variants as a technical artifact.

Trimming costs V 5 bases and J 0 bases, and their ends lie 17 bases apart. The germline V gene yields SGHVS for CDR1 and FQNEAQ for CDR2. Including cysteine and phenylalanine, the CDR3 has 16 amino acids. Only the CDR3 region is kept as DNA, spanning 48 bases read in frame from base 1. The cohort comprised some 730 healthy bone marrow donors. Cohort members were all nominally healthy when sampled, although unrecorded immune exposures were likely present. The donor tested CMV seropositive, placing the donor among the 289 seropositive members of the cohort. A peripheral blood sample was collected from each donor, and TCR beta sequencing was performed on peripheral blood mononuclear cells. Genomic DNA extraction from the blood cell samples was performed with the Qiagen DNeasy Blood Extraction Kit.

Sequencing was carried out using PBMCs. The sequence came from a man between 18 and 29 years old in good health and CMV-seropositive. The receptor chain draws on TRBV7-8 and TRBJ2-7; matching of 7 bases hints at TRBD1 as the D gene. The sequenced DNA is TGTGCCAGCAGCCTGGATGCCCAGGGGGGCTCCTACGAGCAGTACTTC. Its product reads: CASSLDAQGGSYEQYF.